A single T cell receptor (beta chain) is shown here with its context. No cognate antigen has been identified for it. There are no base qualities to consult, and no much larger clone falls within one base. This record comes from a study of blood T cell repertoires in COVID-19 (dated by TCRdb to 2018 to 2021). Looking at the study overall: Collaborator samples came from the United States, Italy and Spain and covered acute and convalescent phases of COVID-19. The prospective study material was composed of cDNA or gDNA derived from T cells, B-cell-depleted T cells, or PBMCs. Deeply sampled blood TCRbeta repertoires from subjects exposed to, actively infected with, or recovered from COVID-19 were included in the dataset. Samples came from the ongoing ImmuneRACE study (first 160 participants) plus 1,254 subjects from 6 global collaborators. The repertoires were released in a freely available public database meant as a resource for research on the immune response to SARS-CoV-2. Where available, HLA class I and class II types were obtained from metadata supplied by the sample provider rather than from assay-based typing. Nearly every sample came with metadata listing a de-identified subject ID, COVID-19 status, age in years and sex.

Enrolling through a virtual design, the prospective study's participants ranged in age from about 18 to 89 years and lived across 24 United States geographic areas. To assign participants to cohorts, the prospective study relied on clinical history that participants themselves reported in a screening survey and a study questionnaire. Recovered participants in ImmuneRACE Cohort 3 were defined by two consecutive negative NP/OP PCR tests, clearance by a healthcare professional, or resolution of symptoms. In the prospective study, whole blood, serum and a nasopharyngeal or oropharyngeal swab were collected from each participant by mobile phlebotomists. Prospective study participants could optionally give additional blood draws and questionnaires over a roughly two-month period. Before DNA extraction, blood samples from the prospective study were shipped at room temperature or frozen. TCRbeta CDR3 regions were amplified from genomic DNA using the immunoSEQ Assay, a bias-controlled multiplex PCR. For the original study's pipeline: Within the assay, amplification of reference gene primers was used to estimate how many nucleated cells each sample contained. Sequence reads were collapsed and filtered to measure the absolute abundance of every unique TCRbeta CDR3 rearrangement. Productive Simpson clonality was computed per sample as the square root of Simpson's diversity index over productive rearrangements. TCRdb carries this immuneACCESS record with in-frame sequences only. Its versions omit some clonotypes, under half of them owing to an unresolved V gene in the studies checked, with the rest unexplained. V and J calls and clone size are those listed in that table; D and trimming were worked out from the DNA. The sample table contains 190,000 or so clones; only one count was recorded for just under 90% of them. The leading ten clones occupy roughly 1.2% of the sample.

Overall study results and their limits: Clinical and demographic metadata were provided uncurated, with the amount varying by source and participant.

Ends trimmed: V by 0 bases, J by 7 bases; bases unmatched to a gene: 2. From the germline V gene, CDR1 is KGHDR and CDR2 is SFDVKD. Spanning cysteine to phenylalanine, the CDR3 consists of 14 amino acids. Only the CDR3 region is kept as DNA, spanning 42 bases read in frame from base 1. This clonotype was sampled from a man aged 25-45 years who had recovered from COVID-19. The sample comprised PBMCs or T cells enriched from blood (not recorded which). This chain joins TRBV24-1 to TRBJ1-5, with 7 central nucleotides matching TRBD1. The CDR3 region: CATSDLDREQPQHF. The DNA reads as follows: TGTGCCACCAGTGATTTGGACAGGGAACAGCCCCAGCATTTT.